One sample yielded the 13 T cell receptor beta chains listed below, sequenced in a study of shared clonotypes between healthy human individuals. Libraries were prepared by immunoSEQ multiplex PCR; TCRdb keeps only in-frame clonotypes and omits some of them. The sample has about 2.3 million clones; around 90% are singletons. Material: naive CD4+ T cells from PBMCs. The subset here: CD45RA+ positively selected. The receptors were sampled from a man between 18 and 35 years old in good health. Some clones in this sample may be carry-over from other donors' samples.

V usage is TRBV5-1 and J usage is TRBJ1-3; D may be TRBD1 (6 bases). The CDR3 has 16 residues. Germline assignment: CDR1 SGHRS and CDR2 YFSETQ. The ends were cut back, 5 bases at V and 0 bases at J, with 15 bases in the middle. CDR3 amino acids: CASSSGTPNSGNTIYF. The CDR3 bases are TGCGCCAGCAGTTCCGGGACACCAAACTCTGGAAACACCATATATTTT.

The chain couples TRBV6-6 to TRBJ1-1; D gene uncertain. The germline V gene has CDR1 MNHNY and CDR2 SVGAGI (reference sequence). The CDR3 spans 11 residues. Trimming left V 5 bases short and J 6 bases short, with 7 bases between. The CDR3 here is CASSRLPEAFF. CDR3 sequence (DNA): TGTGCCAGCAGTCGCTTGCCTGAAGCTTTCTTT.

The genes are TRBV5-1 and TRBJ2-7; D is possibly TRBD2 (5 bases). The V end was cut by 4 bases, the J end by 0 bases, with 11 bases between. Germline CDR1 SGHRS, CDR2 YFSETQ. The CDR3 runs 14 residues. For the CDR3, the DNA is TGCGCCAGCAGCCCCGGACTTGGCTCCTACGAGCAGTACTTC. Protein: CASSPGLGSYEQYF.

The chain carries TRBV5-1 and TRBJ2-2; D is unresolved. The V end was cut by 2 bases, the J end by 3 bases, with 11 bases between. This CDR3 has 15 amino acids. Germline values: CDR1 SGHRS, CDR2 YFSETQ. The CDR3, as DNA: TGCGCCAGCAGCTTCAGTCCCCTGGACACCGGGGAGCTGTTTTTT. This sequence encodes CASSFSPLDTGELFF.

J is TRBJ1-1 and V is TRBV19; D is unclear. This CDR3 comprises 14 residues. Germline V CDR1 and CDR2: LNHDA, SQIVND (reference sequence). Trimming shortened V by 7 bases and J by 1 base, and 13 bases separated the two germline ends. CDR3 region: CASMLRHPNTEAFF. CDR3 nucleotide sequence: TGTGCCAGTATGTTGCGACACCCGAACACTGAAGCTTTCTTT.

The chain is built from TRBV10-3 and TRBJ1-2, with D possibly TRBD1 on 5 matching bases. Trimming left V 3 bases short and J 3 bases short, with 17 bases between. The CDR3 is made up of 16 amino acids. Germline CDR1 reads ENHRY; CDR2 reads SYGVKD. DNA of the CDR3: TGTGCCATCAGTGACAGGGACTCCGACTTTGACTATGGCTACACCTTC. Translating gives CAISDRDSDFDYGYTF.

V is TRBV6-1 and J is TRBJ2-7; D ambiguous. This CDR3 is 11 amino acids long. Germline V gene lookup returns CDR1 MNHNS and CDR2 SASEGT. V shed 5 bases and J shed 6 bases, with 8 bases lying between them. CDR3 nucleotides: TGTGCCAGCAGTCTGGCGGCCGAGCAGTACTTC. It encodes CASSLAAEQYF.

The J gene is TRBJ1-2, the V gene TRBV7-2; possibly TRBD1 for D (6 bases). The CDR3 is 14 amino acids. The germline V and J ends were trimmed by 5 bases and 8 bases, with 18 bases remaining between them. The germline CDR1 and CDR2 sequences are SGHTA and FQGNSA. CDR3: CASSREGGATGYTF. In DNA form, the CDR3 reads TGTGCCAGCAGCCGTGAGGGGGGCGCGACCGGCTACACCTTC.

This chain connects TRBV7-6 to TRBJ2-2; a weak D match, TRBD2 (5 bases). CDR3 length equals 17 residues. Deletions cut 7 bases from V and 6 bases from J, with 24 bases between. CDR1 and CDR2 (germline): SGHVS, FNYEAQ. Written as DNA, the CDR3 is TGTGCCAGCACCCTTTCCCCCGAAAGGGCGAGGGCCGGGGAGCTGTTTTTT. Its translation: CASTLSPERARAGELFF.

The rearrangement links TRBV20-1 to TRBJ1-2; a possible D gene is TRBD1 (5 bases). Germline values: CDR1 DFQATT, CDR2 SNEGSKA (reference sequence). There are 11 residues in the CDR3. V lost 3 bases and J lost 8, with 10 bases in between. The chain's CDR3 is CSASAREGYTF. The CDR3 region has the DNA TGCAGTGCTAGTGCCAGGGAAGGCTACACCTTC.

The rearrangement uses TRBV30 and TRBJ1-3; D unresolved. Germline loops: CDR1 GTSNPN, CDR2 SVGIG (reference sequence). The CDR3 runs to 15 residues. The V end was cut by 1 base, the J end by 0 bases, with 10 bases between. The CDR3, as DNA: TGTGCCTGGAGTGGCTCATACTTCTCTGGAAACACCATATATTTT. Its translation is CAWSGSYFSGNTIYF.

V usage is TRBV11-3 and J usage is TRBJ2-5; TRBD2 agrees at 8 bases. Germline assignment: CDR1 SGHNT and CDR2 YENEEA. There are 15 residues in the CDR3. V gave up 1 base and J gave up 5 bases; unmatched junction bases: 6. CDR3 region: CASSLGAGVGETQYF. The DNA of the CDR3 is TGTGCCAGCAGCTTAGGAGCGGGAGTGGGGGAGACCCAGTACTTC. The full variable domain, rest sourced from reference TRBV11-3 and TRBJ2-5, is EAGVVQSPRYKIIEKKQPVAFWCNPISGHNTLYWYLQNLGQGPELLIRYENEEAVDDSQLPKDRFSAERLKGVDSTLKIQPAELGDSAVYLCASSLGAGVGETQYFGPGTRLLVL.

The J gene is TRBJ2-7, the V gene TRBV7-2; D is possibly TRBD2 (6 bases). Trimming left V 1 base short and J 2 bases short, with 12 bases between. Germline assignment: CDR1 SGHTA and CDR2 FQGNSA. CDR3 length: 15 residues. The CDR3 DNA follows: TGTGCCAGCAGCTTAGGGGTTGGAGGGACCTACGAGCAGTACTTC. Translation gives CASSLGVGGTYEQYF.